This entry describes one T cell receptor beta chain. TCRdb's copy holds only in-frame clones and misses some; the assay was immunoSEQ multiplex PCR. The sample holds roughly 190,000 clones, approximately 90% seen once. This specimen belongs to a study of blood T cell repertoires in COVID-19. The overall study: Acute and convalescent COVID-19 samples came from the United States, Italy and Spain. PBMCs, B-cell-depleted T cells, or T cells were the source of the cDNA or gDNA that made up the material.

Clinical history as reported by participants underpinned cohort assignment. Between the trimmed V and J ends, which lost 2 bases and 0 bases, there was a span of 8 bases. The CDR3 is 14 residues long. Germline CDR1 reads MNHEY; CDR2 reads SVGEGT. This chain joins TRBV6-2 or TRBV6-3 and TRBJ2-7; TRBD2 might be the D (5 bases). Specimen: PBMCs or T cells enriched from blood (not recorded which). The clonotype was recovered from a woman aged 40-49 years in a cohort exposed to, infected with or recovered from COVID-19 (not recorded which). The chain's CDR3 is CASSYAGSSYEQYF. The DNA of the CDR3 is TGTGCCAGCAGTTACGCGGGCAGCTCCTACGAGCAGTACTTC.